The present TCR beta chain was sequenced within a study of control samples from healthy donors and cancer patients. Clones were sequenced by immunoSEQ multiplex PCR, and TCRdb holds only the in-frame ones, with some missing. The sample yields 95,000 to 150,000 clones, about 91% seen once. Trimming left V 0 bases short and J 1 base short, with 8 bases between. The length of the CDR3 is 14 residues. Germline V gene sequence: CDR1 SGDLS, CDR2 YYNGEE. The sequenced sample consisted of blood. The source of this sequence is a man aged 35-49 years in good health. V is TRBV9 and J is TRBJ2-7; possible D gene TRBD1, 6 bases. CDR3 nucleotides: TGTGCCAGCAGCGTAGAGGACAGATCCTACGAGCAGTACTTC. It encodes CASSVEDRSYEQYF. The full variable domain, its missing parts supplied by reference TRBV9 and TRBJ2-7, is DSGVTQTPKHLITATGQRVTLRCSPRSGDLSVYWYQQSLDQGLQFLIQYYNGEERAKGNILERFSAQQFPDLHSELNLSSLELGDSALYFCASSVEDRSYEQYFGPGTRLTVT.